Below are 13 T cell receptor beta chains sequenced from a single sample in a study of blood T cells in healthy people across ages. Together with a sample-barcoded 5' primer, a J-beta primer mix was included in a second PCR lasting roughly 6 to 12 cycles. MiXCR, run by TCRdb on the 5' RACE reads, gives a single entry per CDR3 protein. This repertoire shows around 1.5 million distinct CDR3 sequences, around 36% found once; its top ten account for about 10%. Input material: blood. The receptor source for this set is a woman under 40 in good health.

A word on this clonotype: A much larger clone sits a single nucleotide away, making a read error possible. This chain joins TRBV7-9 and TRBJ2-7; TRBD2 matches 13 bases. The DNA end lines up better with TRBJ2-5; the J call may be wrong. From germline, CDR1 is SEHNR and CDR2 FQNEAQ (reference sequence). CDR3 length: 16 amino acids. This chain's CDR3 is CAGSSGLAGVGETQYF. Here the CDR3 DNA reads TGTGCCGGCAGCTCCGGACTAGCGGGAGTAGGGGAGACCCAGTACTTC.

Turning to this clonotype: A much bigger clone sits one base away, suggesting this may be a read error. The chain employs TRBV9 and TRBJ2-7; TRBD2 matches 10 bases. From germline, CDR1 is SGDLS and CDR2 YYNGEE. The CDR3 spans 17 residues. CDR3 in DNA: TGTGCCGGCAGCGTAGGCATGGGCCCTAGCGGGAGTTACGAGCAGTACTTC. This codes for CAGSVGMGPSGSYEQYF.

The chain employs TRBV7-9 and TRBJ2-7; tentative D call: TRBD2 (6 bases). The germline CDR1 and CDR2 sequences are SEHNR and FQNEAQ (reference sequence). This CDR3 region has 15 residues. The ends were cut back, 1 base at V and 3 bases at J, with 13 bases in the middle. CDR3 in amino acids: CASSLVGGSYYEQYF. CDR3 sequence (DNA): TGTGCCAGCAGCTTAGTAGGAGGGAGCTACTACGAGCAGTACTTC.

Remarks on this clonotype: This may come from a read error, since a much larger clone is one base off. The chain has TRBV29-1 and TRBJ2-7; D might be TRBD2 (5 bases). V was trimmed by 6 bases and J by 2 bases, leaving 17 bases between them. CDR3 length equals 14 residues. The V gene's germline CDR1 is SQVTM and CDR2 ANQGSEA. The CDR3 DNA sequence: TGCAGCGTCGAACCCTATGGGGAGACCTACGAGCAGTACTTC. Amino acid sequence: CSVEPYGETYEQYF.

V and J are TRBV10-2 and TRBJ2-5, with 12 bases identical to TRBD2. This CDR3 comprises 15 residues. The germline V gene has CDR1 WSHSY and CDR2 SAAADI. The V segment lost 2 bases and the J segment 11 bases; nucleotides outside the gene matches: 9. The CDR3 loop reads CASSEGLAGKGEQYF. The CDR3 DNA is TGCGCCAGCAGTGAGGGACTAGCGGGGAAAGGTGAGCAGTACTTC.

In its sample, this clonotype was seen a few times. The chain links TRBV10-3 to TRBJ2-3; D unresolved. Germline CDR1 is ENHRY and CDR2 is SYGVKD. V was trimmed by 10 bases and J by 1 base, leaving 9 bases between them. This CDR3 is 12 amino acids long. CDR3 sequence: CANQEGTDTQYF. The CDR3 DNA reads as TGTGCCAATCAAGAGGGCACAGATACGCAGTATTTT.

The chain uses TRBV12-3 or TRBV12-4 and TRBJ2-7; D ambiguous. This CDR3 has 16 residues. V lost 6 bases, J lost 2 bases, and 20 bases lay in between. DNA of the CDR3: TGTGCCAGCAGGGACGATAGTGGCGCCTTCACCTACGAGCAGTACTTC. Translating gives CASRDDSGAFTYEQYF.

This rearrangement joins TRBV20-1 to TRBJ2-3, with D tentatively TRBD2 (6 bases). With 6 bases removed from V and 4 bases from J, the gap between germline ends came to 17 bases. This CDR3 contains 14 residues. Germline V gene lookup returns CDR1 DFQATT and CDR2 SNEGSKA (reference sequence). DNA for the CDR3: TGCAGTGCCCCCGGGAGTAGCAAGGCAGATACGCAGTATTTT. Amino acid sequence: CSAPGSSKADTQYF.

The chain links TRBV20-1 to TRBJ2-7; the match to TRBD2 covers 8 bases. The CDR3 consists of 13 residues. The V gene end was trimmed by 5 bases and the J gene end by 2 bases; junction bases not matched to a gene: 5. CDR1 is DFQATT and CDR2 is SNEGSKA in the germline V gene (reference sequence). This CDR3 reads CSAGVAGTYEQYF. The CDR3, as DNA: TGCAGTGCTGGGGTAGCGGGGACCTACGAGCAGTACTTC.

This clonotype was recorded a few times. The chain uses TRBV6-1 and TRBJ2-7; D is uncertain. This CDR3 region has 10 residues. V dropped 6 bases and J dropped 5 bases, with 5 bases sitting between them. Germline V CDR1 and CDR2: MNHNS, SASEGT. CDR3 protein: CASRQNEQYF. CDR3 nucleotide sequence: TGTGCCAGCAGACAGAACGAGCAGTACTTC.

The chain uses TRBV27 and TRBJ2-3; 8 bases fit TRBD2. Germline-derived CDR1 and CDR2 are MNHEY and SMNVEV (reference sequence). The CDR3 covers 13 residues. Trimming at V came to 3 bases and at J to 10 bases, leaving 6 bases not matched to a gene. The CDR3 reads CASSFRGTRAQYF. CDR3 DNA sequence: TGTGCCAGCAGTTTCCGAGGGACTAGGGCGCAGTATTTT.

The chain combines TRBV12-5 with TRBJ2-5; D is unclear. The CDR3 has 14 residues. Germline V gene sequence: CDR1 LGHNT, CDR2 FRNRAP. The V and J ends lost 4 bases and 0 bases respectively, with 9 bases between them. CDR3 in amino acids: CASGYGMYQETQYF. The CDR3 nucleotides are TGTGCTAGTGGTTATGGGATGTACCAAGAGACCCAGTACTTC.

CDR3 in amino acids: CASSEARVNQPQHF. The CDR3, as DNA: TGTGCCAGCAGTGAAGCTCGGGTAAATCAGCCCCAGCATTTT. The genes are TRBV6-1 and TRBJ1-5; D unclear. The CDR3 runs to 14 residues. Germline V gene data show CDR1 as MNHNS and CDR2 as SASEGT. V dropped 0 bases and J dropped 4 bases, with 7 bases sitting between them.